The text below deals with one T cell receptor beta chain. The target antigen is unknown. This entry comes from a study of PD-1 blockade in classical Hodgkin lymphoma. General study results and limits: Baseline TCR diversity was reportedly lower in newly diagnosed patients than in healthy donors. It was reported as lower still in relapsed/refractory patients. The authors excluded patients who started nivolumab under 1 year after ASCT. Prior to therapy, complete responders displayed diversity much like that of newly diagnosed patients.

The CDR3 consists of 13 residues. The V and J ends lost 9 bases and 1 base respectively, with 13 bases between them. CDR1 is SNHLY and CDR2 is FYNNEI in the germline V gene. Assay used: immunoSEQ multiplex PCR; TCRdb lists only in-frame clones, some missing. The data hold 13,000 to 15,000 clones, with around nine tenths observed a single time. Stated time point: cycle 4 day 1 (C4D1), after less than 7 weeks of nivolumab. Every patient was affected by relapse after autologous stem cell transplantation, while exposure to brentuximab vedotin was not uniform. Investigators obtained CD8+ T cells from thawed PBMCs by magnetic negative selection. Best outcomes ranged across complete response, partial response and progressive disease.

V and J are TRBV2 and TRBJ2-7; weak D call: TRBD2 (6 bases). The starting material was CD8+ T cells from blood, obtained before the fourth cycle of nivolumab. The TCR originated in a human donor with classical Hodgkin lymphoma. CDR3 DNA sequence: TGTGCCAGGAAACGACTAGGTTCCTACGAGCAGTACTTC. As protein: CARKRLGSYEQYF.